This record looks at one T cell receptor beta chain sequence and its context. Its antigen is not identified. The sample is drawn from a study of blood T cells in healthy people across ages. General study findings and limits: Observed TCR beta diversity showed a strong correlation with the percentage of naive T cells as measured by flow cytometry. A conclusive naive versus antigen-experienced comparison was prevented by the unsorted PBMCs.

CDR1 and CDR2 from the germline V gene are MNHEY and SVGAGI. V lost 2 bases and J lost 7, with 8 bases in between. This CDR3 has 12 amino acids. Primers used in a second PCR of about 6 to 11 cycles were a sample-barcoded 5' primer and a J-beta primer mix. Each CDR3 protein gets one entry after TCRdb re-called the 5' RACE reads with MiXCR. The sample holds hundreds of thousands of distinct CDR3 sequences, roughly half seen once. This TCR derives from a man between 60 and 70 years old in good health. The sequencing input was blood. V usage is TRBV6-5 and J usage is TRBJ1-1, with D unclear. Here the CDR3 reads CASSYPDREAFF. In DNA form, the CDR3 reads TGTGCCAGCAGTTACCCCGACCGTGAAGCTTTCTTT.